These T cell receptor beta chains were read from a single sample in a study of T-cell reconstitution after alpha-beta-depleted transplantation in children. MiXCR, run by TCRdb on the PCR reads, gives a single entry per CDR3 protein. The table includes about 590,000 distinct CDR3 sequences, 13% detected once. Here the sequenced sample was PBMCs, mostly from graft donor cells, taken 360 days after TCRalphabeta/CD19-depleted stem cell transplant. All receptors come from a male patient younger than 18 who had a stem cell transplant for acute myeloid leukemia, so the T cells may come from the graft donor. The conserved cysteine and the conserved F or W are not part of the CDR3 here. Fields, in order: V gene, CDR3 length, J gene, CDR3 protein.

v_call: TRBV5-1
cdr3_length: 12
j_call: TRBJ2-1
cdr3_aa: ASQGLAGGNEQF

v_call: TRBV2
cdr3_length: 11
j_call: TRBJ2-5
cdr3_aa: ASSEVTIETQY

v_call: TRBV9
cdr3_length: 11
j_call: TRBJ2-3
cdr3_aa: ATSTRPTDTQY

v_call: TRBV5-1
cdr3_length: 14
j_call: TRBJ1-6
cdr3_aa: ASSATAFSYNSPLH

v_call: TRBV28
cdr3_length: 14
j_call: TRBJ2-2
cdr3_aa: ASTGGTDQYTGELF

v_call: TRBV9
cdr3_length: 15
j_call: TRBJ2-3
cdr3_aa: ASSVAGSGAPGDTQY

v_call: TRBV7-2
cdr3_length: 11
j_call: TRBJ2-7
cdr3_aa: ASSLAGASEQY

v_call: TRBV7-6
cdr3_length: 14
j_call: TRBJ2-7
cdr3_aa: ASSLATSGSGYEQY

v_call: TRBV4-3
cdr3_length: 13
j_call: TRBJ1-2
cdr3_aa: ASSLAQGQSYGYT

v_call: TRBV28
cdr3_length: 11
j_call: TRBJ2-3
cdr3_aa: ASSLFGGYTQY

v_call: TRBV7-6
cdr3_length: 12
j_call: TRBJ2-2
cdr3_aa: ASSLAEYTGELF

v_call: TRBV13
cdr3_length: 13
j_call: TRBJ2-7
cdr3_aa: ASSPRGAGYYEQY

v_call: TRBV20-1
cdr3_length: 13
j_call: TRBJ2-1
cdr3_aa: SARGGGHPTDAQF

v_call: TRBV6-5
cdr3_length: 15
j_call: TRBJ2-1
cdr3_aa: ASSYFPSGRLYNEQF

v_call: TRBV6-5
cdr3_length: 14
j_call: TRBJ2-7
cdr3_aa: ASSYSTAGGSYEQY

v_call: TRBV7-3
cdr3_length: 13
j_call: TRBJ2-1
cdr3_aa: ASSVSGSPYNEQF

v_call: TRBV4-3
cdr3_length: 16
j_call: TRBJ2-3
cdr3_aa: ASSQVWTSGNPPDTQY

v_call: TRBV3-1
cdr3_length: 12
j_call: TRBJ1-2
cdr3_aa: ASSPRGPLYGYT

v_call: TRBV10-3
cdr3_length: 9
j_call: TRBJ2-7
cdr3_aa: AISEFDEQY

v_call: TRBV5-1
cdr3_length: 13
j_call: TRBJ2-5
cdr3_aa: ASRFPGPPTETQY

v_call: TRBV24-1
cdr3_length: 11
j_call: TRBJ2-7
cdr3_aa: ATSDPTSGNKY

v_call: TRBV5-5
cdr3_length: 15
j_call: TRBJ2-2
cdr3_aa: ASSFPAGTGGTGELF

v_call: TRBV11-2
cdr3_length: 11
j_call: TRBJ1-1
cdr3_aa: ASRTGENTEAF

v_call: TRBV28
cdr3_length: 13
j_call: TRBJ2-2
cdr3_aa: ASSFPTSYGGELF

v_call: TRBV4-3
cdr3_length: 15
j_call: TRBJ1-3
cdr3_aa: ASSQDPGLISGNTIY

v_call: TRBV7-9
cdr3_length: 14
j_call: TRBJ2-5
cdr3_aa: ASSFLDRGSQETQY

v_call: TRBV29-1
cdr3_length: 12
j_call: TRBJ2-7
cdr3_aa: SVVASGRGYEQY

v_call: TRBV12-3/TRBV12-4
cdr3_length: 11
j_call: TRBJ1-6
cdr3_aa: ASSSLRDSPLH

v_call: TRBV12-3/TRBV12-4
cdr3_length: 14
j_call: TRBJ2-2
cdr3_aa: ASRRSFPRLTGELF

v_call: TRBV4-3
cdr3_length: 15
j_call: TRBJ2-2
cdr3_aa: ASSQDQGRGLTGELF

v_call: TRBV29-1
cdr3_length: 12
j_call: TRBJ2-2
cdr3_aa: SVQGRERAGELF

v_call: TRBV7-9
cdr3_length: 12
j_call: TRBJ2-3
cdr3_aa: ASRREGLVDTQY

v_call: TRBV5-1
cdr3_length: 10
j_call: TRBJ2-1
cdr3_aa: ASRLRGDEQF

v_call: TRBV20-1
cdr3_length: 13
j_call: TRBJ2-5
cdr3_aa: SARDPGTVQETQY

v_call: TRBV20-1
cdr3_length: 11
j_call: TRBJ1-2
cdr3_aa: SARGQGNYGYT

v_call: TRBV5-1
cdr3_length: 16
j_call: TRBJ2-7
cdr3_aa: ASSLARSGTGESYEQY

v_call: TRBV14
cdr3_length: 13
j_call: TRBJ2-1
cdr3_aa: ASSQAGGSWNEQF

v_call: TRBV7-8
cdr3_length: 13
j_call: TRBJ2-5
cdr3_aa: ASSFRASGQETQY

v_call: TRBV15
cdr3_length: 13
j_call: TRBJ1-2
cdr3_aa: ATSRGRGTIYGYT

v_call: TRBV10-3
cdr3_length: 14
j_call: TRBJ2-7
cdr3_aa: AISGDLGGSSYEQY